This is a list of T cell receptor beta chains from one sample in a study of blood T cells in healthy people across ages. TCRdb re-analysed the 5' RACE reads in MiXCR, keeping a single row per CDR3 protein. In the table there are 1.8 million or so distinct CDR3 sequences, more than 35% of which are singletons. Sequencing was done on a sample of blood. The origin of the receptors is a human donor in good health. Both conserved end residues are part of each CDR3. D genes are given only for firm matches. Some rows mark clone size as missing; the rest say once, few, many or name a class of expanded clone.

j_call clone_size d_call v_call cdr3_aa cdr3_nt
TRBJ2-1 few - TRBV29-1 CSVIDPTAEDSYNEQFF TGCAGCGTTATCGACCCGACCGCGGAGGATTCCTACAATGAGCAGTTCTTC
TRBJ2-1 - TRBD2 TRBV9 CASSDSGGYHNEQFF TGTGCCAGCAGCGATAGCGGGGGGTACCACAATGAGCAGTTCTTC
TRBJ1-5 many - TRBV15 CATSRDLGGNQPQHF TGTGCCACCAGCAGAGACCTGGGGGGCAATCAGCCCCAGCATTTT
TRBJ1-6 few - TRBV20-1 CSAKTPKDGHSPLHF TGCAGTGCTAAGACCCCCAAGGATGGGCATTCACCCCTCCACTTT
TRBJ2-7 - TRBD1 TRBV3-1 CASSQGQTGWYF TGTGCCAGCAGCCAAGGACAGACAGGGTGGTACTTC
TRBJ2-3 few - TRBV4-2 CASSHRLPAAPRSTDTQYF TGTGCCAGCAGCCATCGTCTCCCAGCGGCGCCCCGTAGCACAGATACGCAGTATTTT
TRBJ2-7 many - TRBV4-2 CASSQRLVGQGSREQYF TGTGCCAGCAGCCAACGCCTCGTGGGGCAAGGTTCGCGCGAGCAGTACTTC
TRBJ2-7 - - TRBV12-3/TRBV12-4 CASSLWVRKIYEQYF TGTGCCAGCAGTCTATGGGTCCGCAAAATCTACGAGCAGTACTTC
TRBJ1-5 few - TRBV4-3 CASSQDRDFVQPQHF TGCGCCAGCAGCCAAGACCGGGACTTTGTTCAGCCCCAGCATTTT
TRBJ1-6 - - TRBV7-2 CASSKRTAGSPLHF TGTGCCAGCAGCAAGCGGACAGCGGGTTCACCCCTCCACTTT
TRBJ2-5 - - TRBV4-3 CASSQGVGREMYGQYF TGCGCCAGCAGCCAAGGGGTGGGCAGGGAAATGTACGGGCAGTACTTC
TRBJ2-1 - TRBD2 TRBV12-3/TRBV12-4 CASSIAGGVNEQFF TGTGCCAGCAGCATAGCGGGGGGCGTCAATGAGCAGTTCTTC
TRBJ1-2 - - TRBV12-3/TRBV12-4 CASSPQKGGDGYTF TGTGCCAGCAGTCCCCAAAAGGGAGGAGATGGCTACACCTTC
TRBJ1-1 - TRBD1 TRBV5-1 CASSLDRGGSNTEAFF TGCGCCAGCAGCTTGGACAGGGGGGGTTCGAACACTGAAGCTTTCTTT
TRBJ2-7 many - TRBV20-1 CSASDSYEQYF TGCAGCGCCTCGGACTCCTACGAGCAGTACTTC
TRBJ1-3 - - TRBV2 CACSFTDRRNTIYF TGTGCCTGCAGCTTTACGGACAGACGAAACACCATATATTTT
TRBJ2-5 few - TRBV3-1 CASSPRDGSILTQYF TGTGCCAGCAGCCCCCGGGACGGATCCATCCTTACCCAGTACTTC
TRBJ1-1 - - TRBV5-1 CASSLDTHGTEAFF TGCGCCAGCAGCTTGGACACCCATGGGACTGAAGCTTTCTTT
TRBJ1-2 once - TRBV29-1 CSVTTGGYTF TGCAGCGTTACAACGGGGGGCTACACCTTC
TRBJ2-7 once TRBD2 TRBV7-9 CASSLVGTDGGYEQYF TGTGCCAGCAGCTTAGTCGGTACGGACGGGGGGTACGAGCAGTACTTC
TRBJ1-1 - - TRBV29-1 CSVVWGGAEAFF TGCAGCGTTGTTTGGGGCGGCGCTGAAGCTTTCTTT
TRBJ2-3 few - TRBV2 CASKPESDTQYF TGTGCCAGCAAACCGGAATCAGATACGCAGTATTTT
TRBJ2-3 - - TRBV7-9 CASSLHQDTQYF TGTGCCAGCAGCTTACACCAAGATACGCAGTATTTT
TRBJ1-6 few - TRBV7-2 CASSLGGAKIEPLHF TGTGCCAGCAGCTTAGGAGGGGCGAAGATTGAGCCCCTCCACTTT
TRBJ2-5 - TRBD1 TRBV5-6 CASSGVGQGQETQYF TGTGCCAGCAGCGGGGTAGGACAGGGACAAGAGACCCAGTACTTC
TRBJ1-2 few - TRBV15 CATSRYLTRKEDYGYTF TGTGCCACCAGCAGATACCTAACAAGGAAGGAGGACTATGGCTACACCTTC
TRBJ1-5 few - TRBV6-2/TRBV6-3 CASTLQGGNQPQHF TGTGCCAGCACCCTACAGGGAGGGAATCAGCCCCAGCATTTT
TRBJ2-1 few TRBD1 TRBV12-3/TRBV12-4 CASSPKNRGREQFF TGTGCCAGCAGCCCGAAAAACAGGGGACGTGAGCAGTTCTTC
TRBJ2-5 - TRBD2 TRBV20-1 CSEELAGVKTQYF TGCAGTGAGGAACTAGCGGGGGTAAAGACCCAGTACTTC
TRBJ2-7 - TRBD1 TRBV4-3 CASSQDTGGSDEQYF TGCGCCAGCAGCCAAGATACAGGGGGGTCGGACGAGCAGTACTTC
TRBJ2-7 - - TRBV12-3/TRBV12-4 CVSSLGWGGAGYEQYF TGTGTCAGCAGTTTAGGTTGGGGCGGGGCGGGCTACGAGCAGTACTTC
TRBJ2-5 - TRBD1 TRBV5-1 CASSPWGQGETQYF TGCGCCAGCAGCCCCTGGGGACAGGGAGAGACCCAGTACTTC
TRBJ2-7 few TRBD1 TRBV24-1 CATSEAGGPYEQYF TGTGCCACCAGTGAAGCAGGGGGTCCCTACGAGCAGTACTTC